This TCR beta chain came from a study of vaccination and CD4 T cells after COVID-19 (dated by TCRdb to between 2021 and 2024). As for the study more broadly: Convalescent patients had a positive SARS-CoV-2 result on nasal swab PCR, and of these patients, under ten had mild disease and one had severe disease. The convalescent cohort comprised six males and four females, including two Hispanic individuals, seven Caucasians, two Asians and one multiracial person. Participants received two doses of either the Pfizer-BioNTech BNT162b2 vaccine (n=8) or the Moderna mRNA-1273 vaccine (n=2). Post-COVID blood samples were collected from convalescent patients a median of around 96 days after diagnosis, with a range of roughly 30 to 161 days. Post-vaccine blood samples were obtained a median of around 74 days after the second vaccine dose, with a range of about 13 to 241 days. A few convalescent patients were sampled both early after vaccination (day 14) and late after vaccination (days 161 to 241). Overlapping spike peptide pools from SARS-CoV-2 and from the common cold coronaviruses HCoV-NL63, HCoV-OC43 and HCoV-229E were used as culture stimuli. In control cultures, a CEFX viral epitope pool was used as positive control, an HIV-1 Nef peptide pool was used as negative control, or no peptide was added. In around ten COVID-19 convalescent patients and a few infection-naive healthy vaccine recipients, the spike-specific CD4+ TCR repertoire before mRNA vaccination was compared with the repertoire after mRNA vaccination.

Points the paper makes about the study in general: The number of convalescent patients in the study was relatively small, and the study did not examine early timepoints following natural infection. The median count of SARS-CoV-2-reactive clonotypes went up from 21 after infection to roughly 38 after vaccination, although the change was not significant. Of the vaccine-specific clones in convalescent patients, 304 of 307, or nearly all, reacted only to SARS-CoV-2 spike and did not cross-react with common cold coronaviruses. In convalescent patients, a median roughly 86% of post-vaccine SARS-CoV-2-reactive clones were detected only after vaccination, suggesting vaccine-specific priming.

From its cysteine to its phenylalanine, the CDR3 spans 16 amino acids. Solely the CDR3 DNA is kept, with 48 bases framed from the first base. Trimmed from V: 6 bases; trimmed from J: 2 bases; junction bases lacking a gene match: 10. In the germline V gene (reference sequence), CDR1 corresponds to SEHNR and CDR2 to FQNEAQ. The library relied on PCR. DNA from cultured CD4+ T cells was subjected to TCR sequencing with the Oncomine TCR Beta short-read assay at the Johns Hopkins FTIC core. Genomic DNA was extracted from the cultured CD4+ T cells with the QIAamp micro DNA kit. The Oncomine TCR Beta libraries from cultured CD4+ T cells were pooled using unique dual indexes and then sequenced on an Illumina iSeq 100. For the original study's pipeline: Non-productive sequences were filtered out, and CDR3s that did not start with C, did not end with F or W, or were shorter than 7 amino acids were discarded. The MANAFEST web application was used to identify antigen-specific clonotypes by comparing peptide-stimulated wells against reference wells and other culture wells. Positive clones required FDR below 0.05, an odds ratio above 5, and productive frequency above 0.1% in at least two of three replicate wells. Clonotypes that were significantly expanded in both SARS-CoV-2 spike wells and at least one common cold coronavirus spike condition were defined as cross-reactive. CDR3 homology was assessed with Levenshtein distances (stringdist) and unrooted phylogenetic trees (ape) in R version 3.6.1. TCRdb applied fastp at Q25 and MiXCR to the public reads, then kept only in-frame beta chains. Every distinct CDR3 protein forms one entry, paired with its most common genes and DNA. These V and J calls rely on TCRdb rather than the paper's analysis. The sample table shows around 19,000 distinct CDR3 sequences, and approximately 38% are seen once. Together, the top ten hold about 2.8% of the sample.

The intended sense of this specimen's time point label: late sampling 161 to 241 days after vaccination in a few convalescent patients. Explained via the paper, the treatment or condition label denotes: approximately 9-day PBMC culture with coronavirus spike peptide pools or control peptides (ViraFEST assay). The study used the ViraFEST assay, which expanded antigen-specific T cells with peptide pools and then identified expanded clonotypes by TCR sequencing. Positive SARS-CoV-2 PCR tests in the convalescent patients dated from March to December 2020, before Alpha, Beta and Delta variants emerged in the United States. PBMCs were cultured at under 2.5 million per well in IMDM supplemented with 5% human AB serum and around 10 IU/ml IL-2, with roughly 9.5 ug/ml peptide pools added. On days 3 and 7, half of the culture medium was replaced with fresh IL-2-containing medium. After less than twelve days of culture, CD4+ T cells were isolated by negative selection with the EasySep CD4+ T cell isolation kit. Ficoll-Paque Plus gradient centrifugation was used to isolate PBMCs from whole blood, and the isolated PBMCs were then either used fresh or cryopreserved at -140C. In general, triplicate wells were set up for every culture condition.

In regard to this clonotype: Its antigen is unknown. Base quality data are lacking; no much larger clone is found one base away.

In this chain, TRBV7-9 is recombined with TRBJ2-3, and 8 junctional nucleotides match TRBD2. The sequence was obtained from a human donor who had recovered from COVID-19. The specimen was CD4+ T cells from blood, cultured in vitro, collected about 7 months after SARS-CoV-2 vaccination. This receptor has the CDR3 CASSPRGSGVTDTQYF. The DNA is TGTGCCAGCAGTCCCCGGGGTAGCGGGGTCACAGATACGCAGTATTTT. The variable domain in full, with residues beyond the CDR3 obtained from the reference TRBV7-9 and TRBJ2-3 genes, is DTGVSQNPRHKITKRGQNVTFRCDPISEHNRLYWYRQTLGQGPEFLTYFQNEAQLEKSRLLSDRFSAERPKGSFSTLEIQRTEQGDSAMYLCASSPRGSGVTDTQYFGPGTRLTVL.